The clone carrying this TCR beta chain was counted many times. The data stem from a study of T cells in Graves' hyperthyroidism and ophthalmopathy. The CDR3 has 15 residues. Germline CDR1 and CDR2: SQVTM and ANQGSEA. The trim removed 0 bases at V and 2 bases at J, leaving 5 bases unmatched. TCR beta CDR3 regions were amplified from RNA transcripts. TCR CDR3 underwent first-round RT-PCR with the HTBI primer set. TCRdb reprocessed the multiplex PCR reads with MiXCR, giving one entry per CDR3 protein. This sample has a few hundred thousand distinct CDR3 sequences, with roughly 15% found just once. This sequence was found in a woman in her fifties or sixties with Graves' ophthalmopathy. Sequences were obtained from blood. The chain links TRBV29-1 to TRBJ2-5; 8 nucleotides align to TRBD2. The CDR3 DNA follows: TGCAGCGTTGAAGATCTTCGGGAGGGGCAAGAGACCCAGTACTTC. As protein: CSVEDLREGQETQYF.